Shown below are 32 T cell receptor beta chains from a single sample sequenced in a study of cytomegalovirus exposure and HLA in healthy donors. The PCR was carried out with 60 Vbeta primers and 13 Jbeta primers. Using immunoSEQ multiplex PCR, the repertoire was profiled, and TCRdb retains in-frame clones only, with some absent. The data show roughly 150,000 clones, roughly three quarters seen once. The sample taken for sequencing was PBMCs. The receptors were sampled from a middle-aged woman in good health and CMV-seropositive.

This chain links TRBV5-6 with TRBJ1-1, with a tentative D call TRBD1 (5 bases). V was trimmed by 2 bases and J by 8 bases, leaving 10 bases between them. The CDR3 loop spans 12 amino acids. Germline V lookup: CDR1 SGHDT, CDR2 YYEEEE. CDR3 region: CASSFDRGEAFF. Written as DNA, the CDR3 is TGTGCCAGCAGCTTTGATAGGGGAGAAGCTTTCTTT.

The chain joins TRBV6-1 to TRBJ2-7, with D uncertain. CDR1 is MNHNS, CDR2 SASEGT, per germline. V lost 4 bases and J lost 6, with 22 bases in between. This CDR3 is 16 amino acids long. This chain's CDR3 is CASSGLLRDPIAEQYF. The CDR3 region has the DNA TGTGCCAGCAGTGGCCTCCTGAGAGACCCAATAGCCGAGCAGTACTTC.

V usage is TRBV15 and J usage is TRBJ2-1; 8 bases map to TRBD2. Per the germline V gene, CDR1 is LNHNV and CDR2 is YYDKDF (reference sequence). V lost 0 bases to trimming and J lost 3 bases; unmatched junction nucleotides: 4. The CDR3 is made up of 16 amino acids. The CDR3 loop is CATSRERAGGYNEQFF. The CDR3 DNA follows: TGTGCCACCAGCAGAGAACGGGCGGGGGGCTACAATGAGCAGTTCTTC.

The V and J genes are TRBV10-3 and TRBJ1-1; D possibly corresponds to TRBD1 (5 bases). V lost 5 bases, J lost 3 bases, and 22 bases lay in between. The CDR3 is made up of 17 amino acids. Germline CDR1 ENHRY, CDR2 SYGVKD. The DNA for the CDR3 is TGTGCCATCAGTCGCGGATCGGGAGGGACGGCGGACACTGAAGCTTTCTTT. Residues: CAISRGSGGTADTEAFF.

V and J are TRBV5-4 and TRBJ2-1, with TRBD1 as a possible D gene (5 bases). Germline values: CDR1 SGHNT, CDR2 YYREEE (reference sequence). The CDR3 is made up of 12 amino acids. Trimming took 4 bases from V and 12 from J, leaving 14 bases between them. CDR3 bases: TGTGCCAGCAGCCCCGACAGAGAATCGCAGTTCTTC. Translation: CASSPDRESQFF.

The chain joins TRBV9 to TRBJ1-2; 10 nucleotides align to TRBD1. V lost 0 bases to trimming and J lost 0 bases; unmatched junction nucleotides: 8. The germline V gene has CDR1 SGDLS and CDR2 YYNGEE. CDR3 length equals 18 residues. Here the CDR3 reads CASSVDFPGQGANYGYTF. Here the CDR3 DNA reads TGTGCCAGCAGCGTAGATTTTCCCGGACAGGGGGCTAACTATGGCTACACCTTC. Variable domain in full (rest from reference TRBV9 and TRBJ1-2): DSGVTQTPKHLITATGQRVTLRCSPRSGDLSVYWYQQSLDQGLQFLIQYYNGEERAKGNILERFSAQQFPDLHSELNLSSLELGDSALYFCASSVDFPGQGANYGYTFGSGTRLTVV.

V gene TRBV18 combines with J gene TRBJ2-7; 9 positions agree with TRBD1. After removal of 6 bases from V and 5 bases from J, the junction contained 5 bases not matched to a gene. The CDR3 is made up of 13 amino acids. In germline, CDR1 is KGHSH, CDR2 LQKENI. The CDR3 is CASSRDRVDEQYF. Here the CDR3 DNA reads TGTGCCAGCTCCCGGGACAGGGTTGACGAGCAGTACTTC.

This clone was recorded a few times. V is TRBV7-3 and J is TRBJ2-2; 9 bases are shared with TRBD1. After removal of 5 bases from V and 7 bases from J, the junction contained 14 bases not matched to a gene. This CDR3 is 17 amino acids long. Germline V gene data show CDR1 as SGHTA and CDR2 as FQGTGA. CDR3 amino acids: CASSLSPTGGGGGELFF. The CDR3 nucleotides are TGTGCCAGCAGCCTAAGCCCTACAGGGGGCGGTGGCGGGGAGCTGTTTTTT.

The chain is built from TRBV5-6 and TRBJ1-2; 9 nucleotides agree with TRBD1. Germline-derived CDR1 and CDR2 are SGHDT and YYEEEE. The CDR3 covers 15 residues. The junction had 7 bases not matched to a gene; V was cut back by 2 bases and J by 5 bases. The CDR3 loop is CASSLGTGIGYGYTF. The CDR3 region has the DNA TGTGCCAGCAGCTTAGGGACAGGGATAGGGTATGGCTACACCTTC.

The rearrangement links TRBV29-1 to TRBJ1-1; a possible D gene is TRBD1 (5 bases). Per germline, CDR1 SQVTM and CDR2 ANQGSEA. The length of the CDR3 is 11 residues. V lost 7 bases, J lost 11 bases, and 17 bases lay in between. The CDR3 bases are TGCAGCGCACAGGAGTTGCGGGATGCTTTCTTT. As protein: CSAQELRDAFF.

The rearrangement joins TRBV7-8 to TRBJ2-5; D is perhaps TRBD1 (5 bases). Germline V gene sequence: CDR1 SGHVS, CDR2 FQNEAQ. Trimming stripped 1 base from V and 4 bases from J, with 7 bases between. The CDR3 has 13 residues. The CDR3 spells CASSLGGRETQYF. In nucleotides, the CDR3 is TGTGCCAGCAGCTTAGGGGGCAGAGAGACCCAGTACTTC.

The chain joins TRBV7-3 to TRBJ2-3, with 7 bases identical to TRBD2. Germline lookup yields CDR1 SGHTA and CDR2 FQGTGA. Trimming removed 1 base from V and 2 bases from J; junction bases left unmatched: 3. The CDR3 length is 15 residues. CDR3 DNA: TGTGCCAGCAGCTTAAGCCTAGCGGCCACAGATACGCAGTATTTT. The encoded protein is CASSLSLAATDTQYF.

V and J are TRBV19 and TRBJ1-5; weak D call: TRBD1 (6 bases). The ends were cut back, 5 bases at V and 7 bases at J, with 12 bases in the middle. The length of the CDR3 is 13 residues. The germline V gene encodes CDR1 LNHDA and CDR2 SQIVND (reference sequence). CDR3 coding DNA: TGTGCCAGTAGTCAAAAGGGGGGGCAGCCCCAGCATTTT. Residues: CASSQKGGQPQHF.

This chain uses TRBV28 with TRBJ1-1; D ambiguous. Trimming removed 5 bases from V and 4 bases from J, with 11 bases in between. This CDR3 region has 13 residues. The V gene's germline CDR1 is MDHEN and CDR2 SYDVKM. The CDR3 DNA follows: TGTGCCAGCAGTGCACAGTATGCCACTGAAGCTTTCTTT. Its protein is CASSAQYATEAFF.

The chain carries TRBV10-3 and TRBJ1-3; no reliable D call. The germline CDR1 and CDR2 sequences are ENHRY and SYGVKD. V was pared by 10 bases and J by 3 bases, with 19 bases between. The CDR3 length is 15 residues. The DNA of the CDR3 is TGTGCCACCAAATACGGGGAGTTACTTGGAAACACCATATATTTT. Translation gives CATKYGELLGNTIYF.

The J gene is TRBJ2-1, the V gene TRBV11-3; 11 positions match TRBD2. The germline gives CDR1 SGHNT, CDR2 YENEEA. Trimming took 4 bases from V and 4 from J; bases not matched to a gene: 3. The CDR3 is 15 amino acids. The CDR3 is CASSSWTSGYNEQFF. The CDR3 DNA sequence: TGTGCCAGCAGCTCGTGGACTAGCGGGTACAATGAGCAGTTCTTC.

To note about this clone: The sample holds other DNA sequences that translate to the same CDR3. The V gene is TRBV2, the J gene TRBJ2-7; 7 positions agree with TRBD1. The CDR3 has 16 residues. Germline V lookup: CDR1 SNHLY, CDR2 FYNNEI. Unmatched junction bases numbered 15, after V lost 6 bases and J lost 4 bases. The CDR3 protein is CASSEGAAGTGYEQYF. The CDR3 nucleotides are TGTGCCAGCAGCGAGGGGGCGGCCGGGACGGGGTACGAGCAGTACTTC.

The J gene is TRBJ1-1, the V gene TRBV28, with D perhaps TRBD1 (6 bases). The CDR3 has 13 residues. V lost 7 bases and J 10 bases, leaving 19 bases between the germline ends. In germline, CDR1 is MDHEN, CDR2 SYDVKM. CDR3 protein: CASTEIYRVVAFF. CDR3 DNA sequence: TGTGCCAGCACCGAAATTTACAGGGTAGTAGCTTTCTTT. Full variable domain (missing parts from reference TRBV28 and TRBJ1-1): DVKVTQSSRYLVKRTGEKVFLECVQDMDHENMFWYRQDPGLGLRLIYFSYDVKMKEKGDIPEGYSVSREKKERFSLILESASTNQTSMYLCASTEIYRVVAFFGQGTRLTVV.

This clone was counted a single time. The chain combines TRBV19 with TRBJ1-4; maybe TRBD1 (5 bases). Trimming cost V 2 bases and J 8 bases, with 9 bases left between them. There are 13 residues in the CDR3. Germline V lookup: CDR1 LNHDA, CDR2 SQIVND (reference sequence). CDR3 amino acids: CASSITGAEKLFF. CDR3 bases: TGTGCCAGTAGTATAACAGGTGCCGAAAAACTGTTTTTT.

The chain combines TRBV4-3 with TRBJ2-3, with 7 bases aligning to TRBD2. Germline CDR1 and CDR2: LGHNA and YSLEER. The CDR3 sequence is 17 residues long. Trimming took 2 bases from V and 1 from J; bases not matched to a gene: 9. This CDR3 is CASSQRASGGGTDTQYF. The CDR3 nucleotides are TGCGCCAGCAGCCAAAGGGCCTCGGGGGGAGGCACAGATACGCAGTATTTT.

The V gene is TRBV30, the J gene TRBJ2-1; D perhaps matches TRBD1 (5 bases). V was pared by 8 bases and J by 5 bases, with 16 bases between. The CDR3 runs to 13 residues. Per germline, CDR1 GTSNPN and CDR2 SVGIG (reference sequence). In nucleotides, the CDR3 is TGTGCCGGGGCGGCGTCAGGAAACAATGAGCAGTTCTTC. Translation: CAGAASGNNEQFF.

The chain carries TRBV27 and TRBJ2-7, with D maybe TRBD2 (7 bases). The CDR3 covers 16 residues. CDR1 and CDR2 (germline): MNHEY, SMNVEV (reference sequence). The V and J ends lost 3 bases and 9 bases respectively, with 24 bases between them. The CDR3 is CASSFSGGGLYNVQYF. The CDR3, as DNA: TGTGCCAGCAGTTTTTCAGGCGGGGGCCTCTATAATGTGCAGTACTTC.

The V call is TRBV19, the J call TRBJ2-7, with 8 bases lining up with TRBD1. Unmatched junction bases numbered 8, after V lost 3 bases and J lost 7 bases. Per germline, CDR1 LNHDA and CDR2 SQIVND (reference sequence). This CDR3 spans 14 amino acids. The CDR3 DNA sequence: TGTGCCAGTAGTATTGGACAGGGTTCGGGTGAGCAGTACTTC. Encoded protein: CASSIGQGSGEQYF. Supplemented by reference TRBV19 and TRBJ2-7, the full variable domain reads DGGITQSPKYLFRKEGQNVTLSCEQNLNHDAMYWYRQDPGQGLRLIYYSQIVNDFQKGDIAEGYSVSREKKESFPLTVTSAQKNPTAFYLCASSIGQGSGEQYFGPGTRLTVT.

This rearrangement joins TRBV7-2 to TRBJ2-5; weak D call: TRBD1 (5 bases). The CDR3 spans 12 residues. V was clipped by 5 bases and J by 5 bases, with 9 bases between them. Germline CDR1 SGHTA, CDR2 FQGNSA. The CDR3 reads CASSAGMETQYF. CDR3 sequence (DNA): TGTGCCAGCAGCGCAGGGATGGAGACCCAGTACTTC. The whole variable domain, filled in from reference TRBV7-2 and TRBJ2-5, reads GAGVSQSPSNKVTEKGKDVELRCDPISGHTALYWYRQSLGQGLEFLIYFQGNSAPDKSGLPSDRFSAERTGGSVSTLTIQRTQQEDSAVYLCASSAGMETQYFGPGTRLLVL.

The chain recombines TRBV30 with TRBJ1-1; 7 bases are shared with TRBD1. CDR3 length equals 12 residues. CDR1 GTSNPN and CDR2 SVGIG come from the germline V gene (reference sequence). The trim removed 1 base at V and 7 bases at J, leaving 3 bases unmatched. Here the CDR3 reads CAWSGTGVEAFF. DNA of the CDR3: TGTGCCTGGAGTGGTACAGGGGTTGAAGCTTTCTTT.

The rearrangement joins TRBV28 to TRBJ1-2, with 8 positions matching TRBD1. V dropped 5 bases and J dropped 4; count of bases not matched to a gene: 12. Germline V lookup: CDR1 MDHEN, CDR2 SYDVKM. This CDR3 region has 16 residues. The CDR3 sequence: CASSIPPGTGAYGYTF. CDR3 DNA: TGTGCCAGCAGTATTCCTCCCGGGACAGGCGCCTATGGCTACACCTTC.

The chain links TRBV29-1 to TRBJ2-2; 8 nucleotides match TRBD1. The V and J ends lost 6 bases and 1 base, in that order; junction bases with no gene match: 7. CDR1 and CDR2 from the germline V gene are SQVTM and ANQGSEA. The CDR3 consists of 15 residues. CDR3 bases: TGCAGCGTGACCCGGGACAGGATGAACACCGGGGAGCTGTTTTTT. Translated, it gives CSVTRDRMNTGELFF.

This chain joins TRBV11-2 and TRBJ2-7, with D possibly TRBD1 on 5 matching bases. Germline CDR1 reads SGHAT; CDR2 reads FQNNGV. The germline V and J ends were trimmed by 0 bases and 5 bases, with 8 bases remaining between them. The CDR3 covers 13 residues. The chain's CDR3 is CASSLEAGNEQYF. The DNA of the CDR3 is TGTGCCAGCAGCTTAGAGGCAGGGAACGAGCAGTACTTC.

This chain uses TRBV7-6 with TRBJ2-7, with 9 bases that match TRBD1. The ends lost 1 base at V and 1 base at J; junction bases unmatched: 8. The CDR3 length is 17 residues. Germline V gene sequence: CDR1 SGHVS, CDR2 FNYEAQ. The chain's CDR3 is CASSLGGWTGESYEQYF. The CDR3 DNA is TGTGCCAGCAGCTTAGGGGGGTGGACAGGGGAATCCTACGAGCAGTACTTC.

This rearrangement joins TRBV29-1 to TRBJ2-3; TRBD2 is a possible D gene (7 bases). Germline assignment: CDR1 SQVTM and CDR2 ANQGSEA. The length of the CDR3 is 17 residues. V was shortened by 6 bases and J by 1 base, with 23 bases between the two germline ends. This CDR3 is CSVGGIVGGGGTDTQYF. CDR3 DNA sequence: TGCAGCGTAGGGGGTATAGTAGGCGGGGGAGGCACAGATACGCAGTATTTT.

V and J are TRBV4-3 and TRBJ1-1, with D maybe TRBD1 (6 bases). CDR3 length: 16 amino acids. V was trimmed by 0 bases and J by 4 bases, leaving 15 bases between them. The germline V gene encodes CDR1 LGHNA and CDR2 YSLEER. This CDR3 reads CASSQDPRGGATEAFF. The DNA for the CDR3 is TGCGCCAGCAGCCAAGATCCCCGAGGGGGGGCCACTGAAGCTTTCTTT.

This chain connects TRBV5-1 to TRBJ1-1; TRBD1 agrees at 10 bases. The V segment lost 4 bases and the J segment 1 base; nucleotides outside the gene matches: 7. There are 16 residues in the CDR3. Germline CDR1 is SGHRS and CDR2 is YFSETQ. The CDR3 DNA sequence: TGCGCCAGCAGCCACGGACAGGGGGGAAGGAACACTGAAGCTTTCTTT. Protein product: CASSHGQGGRNTEAFF.